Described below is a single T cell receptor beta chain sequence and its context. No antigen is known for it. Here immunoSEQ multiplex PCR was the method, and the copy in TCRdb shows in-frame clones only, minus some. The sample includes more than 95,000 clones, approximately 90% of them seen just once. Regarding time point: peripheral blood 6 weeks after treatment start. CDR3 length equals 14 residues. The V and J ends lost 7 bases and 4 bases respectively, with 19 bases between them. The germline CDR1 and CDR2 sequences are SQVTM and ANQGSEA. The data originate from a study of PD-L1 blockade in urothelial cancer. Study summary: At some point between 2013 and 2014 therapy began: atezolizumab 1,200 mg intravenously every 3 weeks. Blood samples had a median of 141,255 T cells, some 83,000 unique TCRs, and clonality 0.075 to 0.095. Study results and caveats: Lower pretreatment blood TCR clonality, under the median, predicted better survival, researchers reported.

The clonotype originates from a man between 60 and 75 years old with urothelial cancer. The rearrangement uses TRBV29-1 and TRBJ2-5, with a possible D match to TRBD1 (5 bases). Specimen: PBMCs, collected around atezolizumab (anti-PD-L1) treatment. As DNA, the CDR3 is TGCAGCGCCGGGTTTGCAGGGATTACAGAGACCCAGTACTTC. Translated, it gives CSAGFAGITETQYF.